This T cell receptor (beta chain) was documented in a study of T cell responses to AZD1222 COVID-19 vaccine (dated by TCRdb to the early 2020s). As for the study more broadly: AZD1222 recipients given second doses at about 4 weeks or at about 12 weeks were pooled, since spike-specific TCR depth and breadth were not found to differ between the two schedules. Trial participants were enrolled into age subgroups of 18-55, 56-69 and 70-plus years, which contained 148, 28 and 57 TCR-sequenced participants, respectively. TCR sequencing covered some 250 trial participants: around 210 given two doses of AZD1222 and 26 given two doses of MenACWY control vaccine.

The CDR3 regions of human TCRbeta chains were analyzed by immunosequencing. The study's own analysis went as follows. Repertoire TCRs were matched against a reference library of SARS-CoV-2-specific TCRs generated with the MIRA antigen-specificity platform. Breadth was defined as the fraction of unique TCRs that were SARS-CoV-2-associated. Depth was defined as the fraction of total T cells that were SARS-CoV-2-associated. Each spike-specific TCR was assigned to its reactive spike region and to a CD4 or CD8 class using the MIRA data. Log10-transformed breadth and depth values were compared by one-way ANOVA with Sidak's multiple comparisons tests. TCRdb stores this immuneACCESS table with in-frame sequences only. Part of the clones is absent; in the studies checked, under half of the shortfall reflects unresolved V genes, and no reason is known for the rest. V and J calls and clone size are copied from that table; D and trimming were computed from the DNA. The sample table contains about 150,000 clones; only one count was recorded for 91% of them. Around 5.4% of the sample is taken by the ten largest.

What the time point label conveys for this sample: baseline before first vaccination. Vaccinee samples were obtained from the UK trials COV001 and COV002, which included a single-blind randomized controlled phase 2/3 trial of AZD1222 (ChAdOx1 nCoV-19) in healthy adults. For TCRbeta chain sequencing, PBMC samples were collected from trial participants at day 0 and at day 28 after the second dose. The CDR3 holds 16 amino acids from the cysteine to the phenylalanine. Only the CDR3 part of the read is kept: 48 bases, read in frame from the first base. The germline V gene yields LGHNA for CDR1 and YNFKEQ for CDR2. V ends up 1 base short and J 3 bases short, with an unmatched junction base count of 3. Notes on this clone: The specificity of this receptor is unknown. No base quality values were provided; no much bigger clone lies one nucleotide off.

What the study reported, not specific to this receptor: Because no day 14 peak-response samples were available, the repertoires could be characterized only after the peak T cell response. Conclusions about previously exposed vaccinees are limited because only six or seven AZD1222 recipients were SARS-CoV-2 seropositive at baseline. The 56-69-year group was small, and its depth increase did not reach significance, likely because of low power. CD4 TCRs associated with the vaccine covered the entire spike protein, and the dominant responses were in regions 160-218 and 743-854. Reportedly, almost half of the unique spike-specific TCRs recognized epitopes lying outside the regions that are mutated in the B.1.351 and B.1.1.7 variants. A significant rise in spike-specific TCR breadth and depth was observed after two AZD1222 doses relative to day 0 and relative to MenACWY recipients. Most participants were white British and females outnumbered males, and the authors suggested that clonal diversity may have been underestimated.

The chain uses TRBV4-2 and TRBJ2-1, with 10 junctional bases fitting TRBD1. The clonotype was recovered from an adult in good health. This specimen consisted of peripheral blood, obtained on day 0 of AZD1222 vaccination. In nucleotides, the sequence is TGTGCCAGCAGCCAAGGACAGGGGGCCCTCTACAATGAGCAGTTCTTC. This translates into CASSQGQGALYNEQFF.